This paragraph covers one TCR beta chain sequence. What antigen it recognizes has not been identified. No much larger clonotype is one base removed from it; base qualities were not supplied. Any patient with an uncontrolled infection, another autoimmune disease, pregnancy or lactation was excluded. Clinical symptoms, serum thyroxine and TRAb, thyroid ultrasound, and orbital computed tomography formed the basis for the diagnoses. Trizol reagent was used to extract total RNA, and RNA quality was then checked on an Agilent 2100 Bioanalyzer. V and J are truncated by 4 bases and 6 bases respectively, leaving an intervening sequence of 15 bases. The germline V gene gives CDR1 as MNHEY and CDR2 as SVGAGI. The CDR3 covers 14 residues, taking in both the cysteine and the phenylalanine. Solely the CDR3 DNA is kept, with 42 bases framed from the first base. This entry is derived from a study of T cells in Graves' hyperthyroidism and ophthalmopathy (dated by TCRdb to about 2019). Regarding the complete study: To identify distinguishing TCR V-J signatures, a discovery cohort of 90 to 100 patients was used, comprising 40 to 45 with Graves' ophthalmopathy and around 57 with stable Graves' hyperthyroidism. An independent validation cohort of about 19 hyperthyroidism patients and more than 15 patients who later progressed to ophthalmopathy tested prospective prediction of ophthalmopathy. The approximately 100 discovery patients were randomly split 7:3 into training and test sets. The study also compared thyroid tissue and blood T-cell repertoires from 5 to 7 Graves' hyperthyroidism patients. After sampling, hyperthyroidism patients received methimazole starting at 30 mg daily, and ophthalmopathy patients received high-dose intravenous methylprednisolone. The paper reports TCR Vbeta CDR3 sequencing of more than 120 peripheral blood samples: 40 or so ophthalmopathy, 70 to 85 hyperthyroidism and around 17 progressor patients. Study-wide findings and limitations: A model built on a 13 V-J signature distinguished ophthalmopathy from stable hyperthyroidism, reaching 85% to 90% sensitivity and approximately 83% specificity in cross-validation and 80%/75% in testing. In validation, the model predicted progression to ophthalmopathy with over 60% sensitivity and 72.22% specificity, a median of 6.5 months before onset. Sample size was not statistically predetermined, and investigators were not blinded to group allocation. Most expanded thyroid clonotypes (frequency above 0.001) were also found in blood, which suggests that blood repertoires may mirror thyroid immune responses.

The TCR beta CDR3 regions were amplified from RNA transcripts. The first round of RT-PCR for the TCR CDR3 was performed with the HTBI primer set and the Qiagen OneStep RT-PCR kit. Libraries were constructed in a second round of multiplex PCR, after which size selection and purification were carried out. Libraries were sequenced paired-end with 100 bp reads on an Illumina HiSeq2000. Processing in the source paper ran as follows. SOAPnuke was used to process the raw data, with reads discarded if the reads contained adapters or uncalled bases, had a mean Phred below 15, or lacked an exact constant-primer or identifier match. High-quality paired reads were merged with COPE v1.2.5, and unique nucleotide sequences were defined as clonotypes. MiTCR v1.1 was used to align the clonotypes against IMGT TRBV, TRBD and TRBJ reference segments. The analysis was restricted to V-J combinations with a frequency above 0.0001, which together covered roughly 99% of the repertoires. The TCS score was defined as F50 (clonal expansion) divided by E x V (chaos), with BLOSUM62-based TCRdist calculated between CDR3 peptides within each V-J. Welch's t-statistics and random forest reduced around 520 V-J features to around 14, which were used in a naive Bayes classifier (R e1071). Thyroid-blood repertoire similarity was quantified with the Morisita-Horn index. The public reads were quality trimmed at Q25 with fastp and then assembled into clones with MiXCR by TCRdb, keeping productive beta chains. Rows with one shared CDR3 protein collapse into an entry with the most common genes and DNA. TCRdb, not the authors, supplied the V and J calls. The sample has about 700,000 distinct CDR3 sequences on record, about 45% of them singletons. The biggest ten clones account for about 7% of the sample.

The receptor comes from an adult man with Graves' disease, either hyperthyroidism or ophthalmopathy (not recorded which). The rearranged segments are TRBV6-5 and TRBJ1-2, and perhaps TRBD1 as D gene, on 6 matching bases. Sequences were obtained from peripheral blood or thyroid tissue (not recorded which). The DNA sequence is TGTGCCAGCAGTTGGAGGAGGGGGGGCAATGGCTACACCTTC. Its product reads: CASSWRRGGNGYTF.